Ten or more counts support the clone carrying this T cell receptor beta chain. The record originates from a study of T-cell memory formation after mild COVID-19. Across the study: The TCR clusters were mostly specific to one donor.

TCRdb re-analysed the 5' RACE reads in MiXCR, keeping a single row per CDR3 protein. There are fewer than 350,000 distinct CDR3 sequences in the sample; 7% to 10% occur only once, and about 20% lies in the top ten. CDR3 length: 14 residues. The germline V gene has CDR1 SGHAT and CDR2 FQNNGV. V lost 2 bases and J lost 0, with 8 bases in between. The TCR comes from a man aged 18 to 29 who had mild COVID-19 (a few samples of this study predate the infection). Cell type and time point are not known. Sequenced input: PBMCs or a T cell subset sorted from them (not recorded which). The V call is TRBV11-2, the J call TRBJ2-7, with D possibly being TRBD1 (6 bases). CDR3 region: CASSLSQGSYEQYV. CDR3 bases: TGTGCCAGCAGCTTATCACAGGGCTCCTACGAGCAGTACGTC.